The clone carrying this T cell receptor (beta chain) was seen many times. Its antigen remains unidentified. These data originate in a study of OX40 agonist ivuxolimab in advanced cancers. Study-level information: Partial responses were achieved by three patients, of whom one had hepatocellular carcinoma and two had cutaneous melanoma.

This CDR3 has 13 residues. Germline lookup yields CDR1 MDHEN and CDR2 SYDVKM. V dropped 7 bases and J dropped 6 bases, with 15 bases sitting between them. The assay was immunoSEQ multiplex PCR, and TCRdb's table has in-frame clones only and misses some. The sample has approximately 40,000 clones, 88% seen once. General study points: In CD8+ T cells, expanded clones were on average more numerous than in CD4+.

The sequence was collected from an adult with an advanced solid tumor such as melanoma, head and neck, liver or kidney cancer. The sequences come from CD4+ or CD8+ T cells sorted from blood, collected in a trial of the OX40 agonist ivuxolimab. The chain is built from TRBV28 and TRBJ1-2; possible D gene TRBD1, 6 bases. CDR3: CASTPQGRNGYTF. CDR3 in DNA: TGTGCCAGCACCCCCCAGGGGAGGAATGGCTACACCTTC.